This record concerns one TCR beta chain sequence. These data originate in a study of blood T cell repertoires in COVID-19. Study-wide context: COVID-19 samples from acute and convalescent phases originated in the United States, Italy and Spain. Sources were T cells, B-cell-depleted T cells, or PBMCs; the material itself was cDNA or gDNA.

Authors' methods: Amplification of reference gene primers provided the estimated nucleated cell counts. TCRdb keeps only in-frame clones here, not all; method: immunoSEQ multiplex PCR. The DNA gave D and trimming, while V, J and clone size come from that table. The table has around 100,000 clones, around nine tenths seen once; the top ten hold 15%. The sample taken for sequencing was peripheral blood. This receptor was taken from a human donor in a cohort sampled during active COVID-19.

CDR3 loop: CASSFQQGYMNTEAFF. Written as DNA, the CDR3 is TGTGCCAGCAGTTTTCAACAGGGATACATGAACACTGAAGCTTTCTTT. The V gene is TRBV28, the J gene TRBJ1-1; D may be TRBD1 (6 bases). The CDR3 sequence is 16 residues long. V lost 3 bases, J lost 0 bases, and 14 bases lay in between. Germline V gives CDR1 MDHEN, CDR2 SYDVKM.